Below, 3 T cell receptor beta chains from the same sample are listed, as sequenced in a study of cytotoxic CD8 clonotypes in ibrutinib-treated CLL. Some clones are missing from TCRdb's copy, which holds only in-frame ones; the method was immunoSEQ multiplex PCR. Of around 330,000 clones listed, about 61% are singletons. The starting material was PBMCs, obtained after 36 months of ibrutinib treatment. The origin of the receptors is a human donor with chronic lymphocytic leukemia.

This clone was found once. This chain links TRBV4-1 with TRBJ2-7, with 7 bases that match TRBD1. Germline CDR1 reads MGHRA; CDR2 reads YSYEKL. J was trimmed by 3 bases and V by 1 base; bases with no gene match: 6. The CDR3 totals 15 residues. The chain's CDR3 is CASSQGTDRSYEQYF. The CDR3 DNA reads as TGCGCCAGCAGCCAAGGAACGGACAGGAGCTACGAGCAGTACTTC.

This clone was found a few times. The rearrangement links TRBV11-2 to TRBJ2-7, with D possibly TRBD1 on 6 matching bases. Germline CDR1 SGHAT, CDR2 FQNNGV. The CDR3 contains 11 residues. V lost 3 bases, J lost 7 bases, and 7 bases lay in between. The CDR3 bases are TGTGCCAGCAGCTTTGGGACAGAGCAGTACTTC. Amino acid sequence: CASSFGTEQYF. Based on the CDR3 plus reference TRBV11-2 and TRBJ2-7, the full variable domain is EAGVAQSPRYKIIEKRQSVAFWCNPISGHATLYWYQQILGQGPKLLIQFQNNGVVDDSQLPKDRFSAERLKGVDSTLKIQPAKLEDSAVYLCASSFGTEQYFGPGTRLTVT.

J is TRBJ2-7 and V is TRBV9; 9 bases are shared with TRBD2. CDR3 size: 15 residues. In germline, CDR1 is SGDLS, CDR2 YYNGEE. Trimming at V came to 4 bases and at J to 3 bases, leaving 8 bases not matched to a gene. The CDR3 is CASSPTGTSLYEQYF. The CDR3 DNA reads TGTGCCAGCAGCCCTACCGGGACTAGCCTCTACGAGCAGTACTTC.